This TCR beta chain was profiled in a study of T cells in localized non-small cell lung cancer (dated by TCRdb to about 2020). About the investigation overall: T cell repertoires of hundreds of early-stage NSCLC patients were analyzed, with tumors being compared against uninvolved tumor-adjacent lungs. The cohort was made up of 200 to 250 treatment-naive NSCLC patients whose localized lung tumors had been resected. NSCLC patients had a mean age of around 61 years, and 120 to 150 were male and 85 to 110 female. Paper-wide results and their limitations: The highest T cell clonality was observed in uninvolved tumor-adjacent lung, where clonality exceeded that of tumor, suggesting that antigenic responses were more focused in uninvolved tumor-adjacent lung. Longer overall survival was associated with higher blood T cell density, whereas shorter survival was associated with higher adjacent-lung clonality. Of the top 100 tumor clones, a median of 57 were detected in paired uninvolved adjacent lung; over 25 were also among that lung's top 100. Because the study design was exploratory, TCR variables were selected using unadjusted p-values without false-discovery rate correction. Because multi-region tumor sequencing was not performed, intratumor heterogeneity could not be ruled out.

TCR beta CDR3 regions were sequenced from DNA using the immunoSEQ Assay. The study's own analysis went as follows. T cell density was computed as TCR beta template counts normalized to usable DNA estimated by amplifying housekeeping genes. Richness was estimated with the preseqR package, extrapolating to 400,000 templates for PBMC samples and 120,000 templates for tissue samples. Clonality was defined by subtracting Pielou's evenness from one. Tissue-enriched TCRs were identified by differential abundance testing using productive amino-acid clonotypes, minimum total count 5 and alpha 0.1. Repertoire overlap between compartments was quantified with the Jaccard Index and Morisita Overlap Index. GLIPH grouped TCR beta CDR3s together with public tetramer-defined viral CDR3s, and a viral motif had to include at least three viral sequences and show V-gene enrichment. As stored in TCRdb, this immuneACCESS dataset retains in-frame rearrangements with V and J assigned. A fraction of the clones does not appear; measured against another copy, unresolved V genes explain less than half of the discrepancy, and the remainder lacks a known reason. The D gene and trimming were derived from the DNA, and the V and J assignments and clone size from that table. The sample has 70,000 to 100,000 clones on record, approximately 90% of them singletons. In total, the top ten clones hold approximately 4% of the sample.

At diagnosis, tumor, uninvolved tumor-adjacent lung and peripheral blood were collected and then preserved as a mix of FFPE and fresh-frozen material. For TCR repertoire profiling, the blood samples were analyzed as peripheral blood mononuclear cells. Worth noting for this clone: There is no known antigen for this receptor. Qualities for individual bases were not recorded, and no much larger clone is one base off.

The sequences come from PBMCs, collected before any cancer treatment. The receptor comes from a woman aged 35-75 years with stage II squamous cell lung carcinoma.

In nucleotide form, the sequence is TGTGCCAGCAGCTTCCGGACAGGGTGGGGTACTGAAGCTTTCTTT. Translated, this gives CASSFRTGWGTEAFF. Recombination linked TRBV5-8 to TRBJ1-1; TRBD1 fits 8 bases in the junction. V is cut back by 2 bases and J by 5 bases, with 8 bases in the junction unmatched. The CDR3 starts with the cysteine, ends with the phenylalanine, and has 15 residues. This entry keeps only the CDR3 DNA: 45 bases, framed from base 1. In the germline V gene, CDR1 corresponds to SGHTS and CDR2 to YDEGEE.